Below are 7 T cell receptor beta chains sequenced from a single sample in a study of T-cell reconstitution after alpha-beta-depleted transplantation in children. Preparation of the TCRbeta library used unique molecular identifiers. TCRdb reanalysed the PCR reads using MiXCR and keeps one entry per CDR3 protein. This table has around 200,000 distinct CDR3 sequences, about 6.4% appearing once. Material: PBMCs from the stem cell graft donor, obtained from the stem cell graft. These receptors all come from a human donor who donated a stem cell graft to a child with Wiskott-Aldrich syndrome.

This sequence joins TRBV27 and TRBJ1-5, with D possibly TRBD1 on 5 matching bases. Germline V CDR1 and CDR2: MNHEY, SMNVEV (reference sequence). V gave up 4 bases and J gave up 3 bases, with 13 bases separating them. CDR3 length: 15 residues. Here the CDR3 reads CASSCDSSNNQPQHF. The CDR3 bases are TGTGCCAGCAGTTGCGACAGTTCCAACAATCAGCCCCAGCATTTT.

This chain joins TRBV12-3 or TRBV12-4 and TRBJ2-5; D may be TRBD1 (5 bases). V lost 10 bases, J lost 5 bases, and 11 bases lay in between. This CDR3 comprises 11 residues. CDR3 in amino acids: CATGMGETQYF. CDR3 nucleotide sequence: TGTGCCACAGGGATGGGGGAGACCCAGTACTTC.

V and J are TRBV3-1 and TRBJ1-2; TRBD1 agrees at 8 bases. The CDR3 covers 14 residues. Germline CDR1 reads LGHDT; CDR2 reads YNNKEL (reference sequence). The trim removed 4 bases at V and 8 bases at J, leaving 9 bases unmatched. The CDR3 reads CASSPRTQGEGYTF. The CDR3, as DNA: TGTGCCAGCAGCCCCCGGACACAGGGGGAGGGCTACACCTTC.

This clonotype was counted at least ten times. This sequence joins TRBV20-1 and TRBJ2-1; D not resolved. V lost 0 bases to trimming and J lost 0 bases, with 9 bases between them. This CDR3 region has 15 residues. The V gene's germline CDR1 is DFQATT and CDR2 SNEGSKA (reference sequence). This CDR3 is CSARDIFSSYNEQFF. Written as DNA, the CDR3 is TGCAGTGCTAGAGATATATTCAGCTCCTACAATGAGCAGTTCTTC.

A few counts support this clonotype. The DNA of the CDR3 is TGCGCCAGCAGAAGTAACCGCCAGCCTGAAGCTTTCTTT. Its translation is CASRSNRQPEAFF. V usage is TRBV5-1 and J usage is TRBJ1-1; no firm D call. The germline V gene encodes CDR1 SGHRS and CDR2 YFSETQ. CDR3 length: 13 amino acids. Trimming removed 5 bases from V and 6 bases from J, with 14 bases in between.

This clonotype has at least ten counts. For the CDR3, the DNA is TGCAGTGCTGGAGGGGACAGGGGCTATTACGAGCAGTACTTC. Residues: CSAGGDRGYYEQYF. The chain is built from TRBV20-1 and TRBJ2-7, with 10 bases matching TRBD1. V trimming: 5 bases; J trimming: 4 bases; junction bases outside the gene matches: 8. The CDR3 totals 14 residues. Germline V gene sequence: CDR1 DFQATT, CDR2 SNEGSKA (reference sequence).

This clonotype has only a few counts. The chain recombines TRBV5-1 with TRBJ1-2; TRBD1 matches 7 bases. The CDR3 spans 14 residues. J lost 2 bases, V lost 4 bases, and 5 bases had no gene match. Per germline, CDR1 SGHRS and CDR2 YFSETQ. Written as DNA, the CDR3 is TGCGCCAGCAGCATCGGACAGGAGAACTATGGCTACACCTTC. It encodes CASSIGQENYGYTF.